One sample yielded the 27 T cell receptor beta chains listed below, sequenced in a study of blood T cell repertoires in COVID-19 (dated by TCRdb to about 2020). Receptors were amplified or captured by the immunoSEQ multiplex PCR assay. Not all clones reach the TCRdb copy of this immuneACCESS table, which keeps in-frame sequences only. Checked studies attribute under half of the gap to unresolved V genes and leave the rest unexplained. Within this sample are approximately 500,000 clones, with about 88% of them counted one time only. The ten largest clones take up around 7.8% of the sample. The sequenced sample consisted of peripheral blood. Source of these receptors: a woman in her forties or fifties with COVID-19, enrolled during active disease.

The chain employs TRBV5-1 and TRBJ2-2; no definite D call. V lost 4 bases and J 6 bases, leaving 10 bases between the germline ends. Germline lookup yields CDR1 SGHRS and CDR2 YFSETQ. The CDR3 is 13 residues long. This chain's CDR3 is CASSPMTPGELFF. CDR3 nucleotides: TGCGCCAGCAGCCCAATGACTCCCGGGGAGCTGTTTTTT.

The chain couples TRBV7-2 to TRBJ2-6; D is possibly TRBD2 (7 bases). V lost 0 bases, J lost 5 bases, and 11 bases lay in between. Germline values: CDR1 SGHTA, CDR2 FQGNSA. The CDR3 totals 16 residues. CDR3 region: CASSLAGGRRANVLTF. CDR3 nucleotide sequence: TGTGCCAGCAGCTTAGCCGGGGGGCGAAGGGCCAACGTCCTGACTTTC.

This clone has a handful of counts. This chain connects TRBV30 to TRBJ1-3, with D possibly TRBD1 on 5 matching bases. Trimming shortened V by 1 base and J by 2 bases, and 15 bases separated the two germline ends. The CDR3 contains 16 residues. CDR1 is GTSNPN and CDR2 is SVGIG in the germline V gene (reference sequence). CDR3 amino acids: CAWSAGPGGAGNTIYF. CDR3 DNA sequence: TGTGCCTGGAGTGCGGGCCCGGGGGGGGCTGGAAACACCATATATTTT.

Here the CDR3 DNA reads TGTGCCAGCAGTTGGTTGACTAACACCGGGGAGCTGTTTTTT. Its protein is CASSWLTNTGELFF. V usage is TRBV6-5 and J usage is TRBJ2-2; D is ambiguous. The V gene lost 4 bases and the J gene lost 2 bases, with 8 bases spanning the gap. CDR3 size: 14 residues. The germline gives CDR1 MNHEY, CDR2 SVGAGI.

J is TRBJ1-5 and V is TRBV6-2 or TRBV6-3; D not resolved. CDR1 is MNHEY, CDR2 SVGEGT, per germline. The V end was cut by 5 bases, the J end by 11 bases, with 10 bases between. CDR3 length: 11 amino acids. In DNA form, the CDR3 reads TGTGCCAGCAGTAACGGTATTGCCCAGCATTTT. Its translation is CASSNGIAQHF.

V is TRBV19 and J is TRBJ1-2; D is unclear. The CDR3 covers 12 residues. Germline-derived CDR1 and CDR2 are LNHDA and SQIVND (reference sequence). Trimming took 8 bases from V and 3 from J, leaving 10 bases between them. The chain's CDR3 is CASSFEDYGYTF. DNA for the CDR3: TGTGCCAGTTCTTTTGAGGACTATGGCTACACCTTC.

The chain joins TRBV3-1 (or the pseudogene TRBV3-2) to TRBJ1-1; a weak D match, TRBD1 (6 bases). The ends were cut back, 8 bases at V and 9 bases at J, with 19 bases in the middle. This CDR3 spans 13 amino acids. The V gene's germline CDR1 is LGHDT and CDR2 YNNKEL (reference sequence). CDR3 amino acids: CASGGGAGLKAFF. The CDR3 region has the DNA TGTGCCAGCGGCGGGGGCGCAGGGCTAAAAGCTTTCTTT.

The V call is TRBV13, the J call TRBJ1-3; a possible D gene is TRBD1 (6 bases). Germline assignment: CDR1 PRHDT and CDR2 FYEKMQ (reference sequence). The length of the CDR3 is 16 residues. V lost 0 bases and J lost 1, with 10 bases in between. CDR3 sequence: CASSLGTGFSGNTIYF. Here the CDR3 DNA reads TGTGCCAGCAGCTTAGGTACAGGGTTTTCTGGAAACACCATATATTTT.

The rearrangement links TRBV5-6 to TRBJ1-2; no clear D gene. CDR1 is SGHDT and CDR2 is YYEEEE in the germline V gene. The CDR3 totals 14 residues. The V and J ends lost 0 bases and 3 bases respectively, with 9 bases between them. DNA for the CDR3: TGTGCCAGCAGCTTGGTAGCGACGGACTATGGCTACACCTTC. It encodes CASSLVATDYGYTF.

V gene TRBV5-6 combines with J gene TRBJ2-1; the match to TRBD1 covers 8 bases. The V segment lost 3 bases and the J segment 8 bases; nucleotides outside the gene matches: 7. The CDR3 covers 14 residues. Germline V gene lookup returns CDR1 SGHDT and CDR2 YYEEEE. CDR3 DNA: TGTGCCAGCAGCTGGGGGACAGGTTCGGATGAGCAGTTCTTC. Residues: CASSWGTGSDEQFF.

Notes on this clone: Other nucleotide sequences from this sample produce the same CDR3. The chain joins TRBV9 to TRBJ2-7; TRBD2 is a possible D gene (5 bases). The CDR3 is 11 residues long. Germline-derived CDR1 and CDR2 are SGDLS and YYNGEE. V dropped 5 bases and J dropped 7 bases, with 10 bases sitting between them. The CDR3 sequence is CASSGSGEQYF. DNA for the CDR3: TGTGCCAGCAGTGGTTCGGGGGAGCAGTACTTC.

V gene TRBV2 combines with J gene TRBJ1-1; D may be TRBD1 (6 bases). This CDR3 has 15 residues. Trimming took off 2 bases at V and 1 base at J, with 11 bases between the two ends. In germline, CDR1 is SNHLY, CDR2 FYNNEI. The chain's CDR3 is CASSELQGRNTEAFF. CDR3 nucleotide sequence: TGTGCCAGCAGTGAATTGCAGGGGAGGAACACTGAAGCTTTCTTT.

The J gene is TRBJ2-3, the V gene TRBV27; 8 bases are a match to TRBD2. Losses at the gene ends were 5 bases for V and 4 bases for J; bases not matched to a gene: 5. CDR1 and CDR2 from the germline V gene are MNHEY and SMNVEV (reference sequence). CDR3 length equals 14 residues. CDR3 loop: CASSHGGESDTQYF. CDR3 bases: TGTGCCAGCAGTCACGGGGGGGAGTCAGATACGCAGTATTTT.

V and J are TRBV29-1 and TRBJ1-4; 9 bases line up with TRBD1. In germline, CDR1 is SQVTM, CDR2 ANQGSEA. The CDR3 spans 14 residues. J gave up 7 bases and V 4 bases, and 7 bases lay outside the gene matches. CDR3: CSVATGQGREKLFF. The CDR3 DNA follows: TGCAGCGTTGCAACGGGACAGGGACGTGAAAAACTGTTTTTT. The full variable domain, with the rest looked up from reference TRBV29-1 and TRBJ1-4, is SAVISQKPSRDICQRGTSLTIQCQVDSQVTMMFWYRQQPGQSLTLIATANQGSEATYESGFVIDKFPISRPNLTFSTLTVSNMSPEDSSIYLCSVATGQGREKLFFGSGTQLSVL.

This chain joins TRBV24-1 and TRBJ1-5; no definite D call. V dropped 6 bases and J dropped 5 bases, with 10 bases sitting between them. Germline V gene lookup returns CDR1 KGHDR and CDR2 SFDVKD. The length of the CDR3 is 13 residues. CDR3 amino acids: CATSLGSYQPQHF. In DNA form, the CDR3 reads TGTGCCACCAGTTTGGGCAGCTATCAGCCCCAGCATTTT.

V and J are TRBV7-9 and TRBJ2-7; D not certain. Germline values: CDR1 SEHNR, CDR2 FQNEAQ (reference sequence). The CDR3 length is 11 residues. The V and J ends lost 4 bases and 5 bases respectively, with 6 bases between them. DNA of the CDR3: TGTGCCAGCAGCTCCCGCGACGAGCAGTACTTC. Translated, it gives CASSSRDEQYF.

The CDR3: CASSMYSYSPLHF. The DNA for the CDR3 is TGTGCCAGTAGTATGTACAGTTATTCACCCCTCCACTTT. The chain carries TRBV19 and TRBJ1-6; D ambiguous. The CDR3 sequence is 13 residues long. Trimming stripped 3 bases from V and 8 bases from J, with 8 bases between. Looked up from germline, CDR1 is LNHDA and CDR2 is SQIVND (reference sequence).

J is TRBJ2-3 and V is TRBV4-2; perhaps TRBD1 as D (6 bases). Germline-derived CDR1 and CDR2 are LGHNA and YNFKEQ. The CDR3 is 15 amino acids. V was clipped by 0 bases and J by 5 bases, with 12 bases between them. In nucleotides, the CDR3 is TGTGCCAGCAGCCAAGATTTACAGGGAGAAGATACGCAGTATTTT. It is translated as CASSQDLQGEDTQYF.

The genes are TRBV6-1 and TRBJ2-7; D not certain. The length of the CDR3 is 14 residues. Trimming stripped 1 base from V and 1 base from J, with 8 bases between. The germline gives CDR1 MNHNS, CDR2 SASEGT. CDR3 amino acids: CASSEGSGSYEQYF. The CDR3 nucleotides read TGTGCCAGCAGTGAAGGGTCGGGTTCCTACGAGCAGTACTTC.

The V gene is TRBV18, the J gene TRBJ2-1; 10 nucleotides line up with TRBD2. This CDR3 spans 17 amino acids. Germline V CDR1 and CDR2: KGHSH, LQKENI. J gave up 8 bases and V 2 bases, and 12 bases lay outside the gene matches. CDR3 region: CASSPRAQAGGPDEQFF. Written as DNA, the CDR3 is TGTGCCAGCTCACCAAGGGCTCAAGCGGGGGGGCCAGATGAGCAGTTCTTC. The full variable domain, its missing parts supplied by reference TRBV18 and TRBJ2-1, is NAGVMQNPRHLVRRRGQEARLRCSPMKGHSHVYWYRQLPEEGLKFMVYLQKENIIDESGMPKERFSAEFPKEGPSILRIQQVVRGDSAAYFCASSPRAQAGGPDEQFFGPGTRLTVL.

This chain joins TRBV7-9 and TRBJ1-1, with D maybe TRBD1 (5 bases). V lost 6 bases and J 2 bases, leaving 13 bases between the germline ends. Germline loops: CDR1 SEHNR, CDR2 FQNEAQ (reference sequence). This CDR3 spans 14 amino acids. The CDR3 spells CASREGPHNTEAFF. The CDR3 DNA sequence: TGTGCCAGCAGGGAGGGGCCGCATAACACTGAAGCTTTCTTT.

This clone was counted only a few times. The sample carries other DNA sequences with the same CDR3. The chain is built from TRBV9 and TRBJ1-2, with 7 bases aligning to TRBD1. The CDR3 covers 13 residues. V lost 0 bases and J lost 4; bases outside the gene matches: 0. Germline CDR1 SGDLS, CDR2 YYNGEE. CDR3 coding DNA: TGTGCCAGCAGCGTAGGACAGGGCTATGGCTACACCTTC. Protein: CASSVGQGYGYTF.

The chain recombines TRBV6-2 or TRBV6-3 with TRBJ2-4, with D tentatively TRBD2 (6 bases). Between the trimmed V and J ends, which lost 4 bases and 0 bases, there was a span of 10 bases. The CDR3 consists of 15 residues. CDR1 is MNHEY and CDR2 is SVGEGT in the germline V gene. The CDR3 nucleotides read TGTGCCAGCAGTTTCCGCGGGGTAGCCAAAAACATTCAGTACTTC. It encodes CASSFRGVAKNIQYF.

The rearrangement joins TRBV30 to TRBJ1-2, with 8 positions matching TRBD1. The ends lost 8 bases at V and 0 bases at J; junction bases unmatched: 8. CDR3 length equals 14 residues. Germline V gene data show CDR1 as GTSNPN and CDR2 as SVGIG (reference sequence). The CDR3, as DNA: TGTGCCGGAACCAGGGGGCGGTCTAACTATGGCTACACCTTC. The encoded protein is CAGTRGRSNYGYTF.

The chain recombines TRBV10-1 with TRBJ2-1; unclear D gene. The CDR3 is 13 amino acids. Deletions cut 5 bases from V and 1 base from J, with 6 bases between. CDR1 and CDR2 (germline): WNHNN, SYGVQD (reference sequence). This CDR3 reads CASSPASYNEQFF. For the CDR3, the DNA is TGCGCCAGCAGTCCAGCGTCCTACAATGAGCAGTTCTTC.

This clone was seen a handful of times. The chain has TRBV5-6 and TRBJ1-5; possible D gene TRBD1, 6 bases. Germline V gene data show CDR1 as SGHDT and CDR2 as YYEEEE. V was clipped by 0 bases and J by 1 base, with 20 bases between them. This CDR3 is built from 19 residues. CDR3 bases: TGTGCCAGCAGCTTGGCCAAGTTTCGGGGGGGGGCCAGCAATCAGCCCCAGCATTTT. Translated: CASSLAKFRGGASNQPQHF. The full variable domain, rest sourced from reference TRBV5-6 and TRBJ1-5, is DAGVTQSPTHLIKTRGQQVTLRCSPKSGHDTVSWYQQALGQGPQFIFQYYEEEERQRGNFPDRFSGHQFPNYSSELNVNALLLGDSALYLCASSLAKFRGGASNQPQHFGDGTRLSIL.

The chain links TRBV5-1 to TRBJ1-2; 8 positions match TRBD1. J was trimmed by 7 bases and V by 2 bases; bases with no gene match: 13. The CDR3 sequence is 16 residues long. Germline assignment: CDR1 SGHRS and CDR2 YFSETQ. The CDR3 DNA sequence: TGCGCCAGCAGCTTTTCCTCCGGGACAGGTGGGGGTGGCTACACCTTC. This sequence encodes CASSFSSGTGGGGYTF.